This T cell receptor beta chain originates from a study of cytomegalovirus exposure and HLA in healthy donors. This CDR3 region has 14 residues. Germline CDR1 is MNHEY and CDR2 is SMNVEV (reference sequence). Trimming removed 0 bases at V and 2 bases at J, with 6 bases between. This clone was seen only once. Primers for the PCR totalled 60 Vbeta and 13 Jbeta. Here immunoSEQ multiplex PCR was the method, and the copy in TCRdb shows in-frame clones only, minus some. Of 140,000 to 150,000 clones in the sample, around 73% are singletons; the top ten hold around 2.9%. The sequencing sample was made of PBMCs. This TCR was sampled from a female donor in good health and CMV-seronegative. This rearrangement joins TRBV27 to TRBJ2-3, with D tentatively TRBD1 (5 bases). The CDR3 protein is CASSLSGHTDTQYF. Written as DNA, the CDR3 is TGTGCCAGCAGTTTATCTGGACACACAGATACGCAGTATTTT.